These 21 T cell receptor beta chains share one sample of origin, sequenced in a study of control samples from healthy donors and cancer patients. Sequencing used immunoSEQ multiplex PCR; TCRdb keeps in-frame clones, though not all of them. The data show 200,000 or so clones, about 95% seen once. Material: blood. Receptors were obtained from a man in his fifties in good health.

V usage is TRBV7-8 and J usage is TRBJ1-1; D possibly corresponds to TRBD1 (5 bases). V was trimmed by 5 bases and J by 4 bases, leaving 11 bases between them. Germline-derived CDR1 and CDR2 are SGHVS and FQNEAQ. This CDR3 has 13 residues. The CDR3 DNA follows: TGTGCCAGCAGCCCTCGTACAGGCACTGAAGCTTTCTTT. This translates into CASSPRTGTEAFF.

The gene calls are TRBV20-1 and TRBJ2-1, with D perhaps TRBD1 (5 bases). The CDR3 sequence is 14 residues long. CDR1 and CDR2 (germline): DFQATT, SNEGSKA (reference sequence). V shed 3 bases and J shed 7 bases, with 16 bases lying between them. The DNA for the CDR3 is TGCAGTGCTAGTGACAGCACCACGAGGAATGAGCAGTTCTTC. It translates to CSASDSTTRNEQFF.

Here the CDR3 reads CASSLAGSEPSKGYTF. The CDR3 region has the DNA TGCGCCAGCAGCTTGGCCGGGTCGGAGCCTTCTAAGGGCTACACCTTC. The chain carries TRBV5-1 and TRBJ1-2, with D unclear. V gave up 0 bases and J gave up 8 bases, with 20 bases separating them. Looked up from germline, CDR1 is SGHRS and CDR2 is YFSETQ. This CDR3 spans 16 amino acids.

This rearrangement joins TRBV5-1 to TRBJ2-5; D unclear. The V end was cut by 4 bases, the J end by 5 bases, with 15 bases between. Germline lookup yields CDR1 SGHRS and CDR2 YFSETQ. The CDR3 length is 14 residues. The DNA of the CDR3 is TGCGCCAGCAGCGACGGTCCCCCATGGGAGACCCAGTACTTC. Residues: CASSDGPPWETQYF. Combining the CDR3 with reference TRBV5-1 and TRBJ2-5 gives the whole variable domain KAGVTQTPRYLIKTRGQQVTLSCSPISGHRSVSWYQQTPGQGLQFLFEYFSETQRNKGNFPGRFSGRQFSNSRSEMNVSTLELGDSALYLCASSDGPPWETQYFGPGTRLLVL.

The CDR3 spells CASSFELCTFYEQYV. CDR3 bases: TGTGCCAGCAGCTTTGAATTGTGTACCTTTTACGAGCAGTACGTC. This sequence joins TRBV12-1 and TRBJ2-7. TRBV12-1 is a pseudogene segment. The CDR3 spans 15 residues.

The V gene is TRBV3-1 (or the pseudogene TRBV3-2), the J gene TRBJ1-2; D is unclear. CDR3 length: 12 residues. Trimming shortened V by 3 bases and J by 8 bases, and 10 bases separated the two germline ends. The germline CDR1 and CDR2 sequences are LGHDT and YNNKEL (reference sequence). This CDR3 is CASSQSKGGYTF. CDR3 DNA sequence: TGTGCCAGCAGCCAGTCGAAAGGCGGCTACACCTTC.

V usage is TRBV19 and J usage is TRBJ1-6; D uncertain. V lost 1 base to trimming and J lost 7 bases, with 11 bases between them. The CDR3 runs 15 residues. CDR1 LNHDA and CDR2 SQIVND come from the germline V gene (reference sequence). The CDR3 DNA sequence: TGTGCCAGTAGTATAGCCCGAGGGATCAATTCACCCCTCCACTTT. Protein sequence: CASSIARGINSPLHF.

V is TRBV5-1 and J is TRBJ2-3; 8 bases are a match to TRBD2. The V segment lost 1 base and the J segment 3 bases; nucleotides outside the gene matches: 1. The germline V gene encodes CDR1 SGHRS and CDR2 YFSETQ. The CDR3 is made up of 14 amino acids. The CDR3 loop reads CASSLQRGTDTQYF. As DNA, the CDR3 is TGCGCCAGCAGCTTGCAGCGGGGGACAGATACGCAGTATTTT.

The chain couples TRBV7-7 to TRBJ2-7; D is perhaps TRBD1 or TRBD2 (5 bases each). The CDR3 covers 17 residues. The V gene lost 6 bases and the J gene lost 7 bases, with 28 bases spanning the gap. Germline CDR1 reads SSHAT; CDR2 reads FNYEAQ (reference sequence). The CDR3 bases are TGTGCCAGCAGGCCCGGGCCGGAGAGGGGCCCCCTTAGAGAGCAGTACGTC. It specifies CASRPGPERGPLREQYV.

The chain employs TRBV11-2 and TRBJ2-7; unclear D gene. The CDR3 loop spans 13 amino acids. Germline V gene data show CDR1 as SGHAT and CDR2 as FQNNGV. V lost 1 base, J lost 5 bases, and 9 bases lay in between. In nucleotides, the CDR3 is TGTGCCAGCAGCTTAGGGCTGCTTCACGAGCAGTACTTC. This gives the protein CASSLGLLHEQYF.

This chain uses TRBV5-1 with TRBJ1-2, with 7 bases aligning to TRBD1. This CDR3 spans 15 amino acids. Germline values: CDR1 SGHRS, CDR2 YFSETQ. V lost 4 bases, J lost 5 bases, and 11 bases stayed unmatched. Here the CDR3 DNA reads TGCGCCAGCAGCCCTCGGACAGGAGAGAATTATGGCTACACCTTC. Protein product: CASSPRTGENYGYTF.

V is TRBV3-1 (or the pseudogene TRBV3-2) and J is TRBJ1-2, with D unresolved. Trimming removed 2 bases from V and 5 bases from J, with 9 bases in between. The germline V gene has CDR1 LGHDT and CDR2 YNNKEL (reference sequence). The CDR3 totals 13 residues. The CDR3 here is CASSQQTLYGYTF. CDR3 sequence (DNA): TGTGCCAGCAGCCAACAAACGCTTTATGGCTACACCTTC.

V and J are TRBV5-6 and TRBJ1-3, with D possibly matching TRBD1 (5 bases). The CDR3 is made up of 14 amino acids. Looked up from germline, CDR1 is SGHDT and CDR2 is YYEEEE. Trimming pared 0 bases from V and 2 bases from J, leaving 6 bases between. CDR3 amino acids: CASSLVGAGNTIYF. The CDR3 DNA reads TGTGCCAGCAGCTTGGTAGGGGCTGGAAACACCATATATTTT.

J is TRBJ1-6 and V is TRBV18, with a tentative D call TRBD1 (6 bases). The CDR3 totals 16 residues. The germline CDR1 and CDR2 sequences are KGHSH and LQKENI. V lost 6 bases and J lost 3, with 15 bases in between. The CDR3, as DNA: TGTGCCAGCTCGCCCGGACAGACGGTCTATAATTCACCCCTCCACTTT. Residues: CASSPGQTVYNSPLHF.

In this sample, this clone turned up once. As DNA, the CDR3 is TGTGCCAGCAGTCAGGGGTTCGGCTATGGCTACACCTTC. Translation gives CASSQGFGYGYTF. This chain joins TRBV2 and TRBJ1-2, with D possibly being TRBD1 (6 bases). Germline-derived CDR1 and CDR2 are SNHLY and FYNNEI. V shed 5 bases and J shed 4 bases, with 11 bases lying between them. The CDR3 consists of 13 residues.

The chain uses TRBV2 and TRBJ1-2; TRBD1 agrees at 7 bases. V trimming: 5 bases; J trimming: 5 bases; junction bases outside the gene matches: 23. The V gene's germline CDR1 is SNHLY and CDR2 FYNNEI. The CDR3 is 19 amino acids. Here the CDR3 reads CASSQESASLAGGGYGYTF. CDR3 coding DNA: TGTGCCAGCAGTCAAGAATCTGCCTCTTTGGCAGGGGGTGGGTATGGCTACACCTTC.

The V call is TRBV11-2, the J call TRBJ1-4, with 9 nucleotides matching TRBD1. Trimming cost V 5 bases and J 6 bases; bases outside gene matches: 7. This CDR3 contains 15 residues. Germline CDR1 reads SGHAT; CDR2 reads FQNNGV. CDR3 nucleotide sequence: TGTGCCAGCAGCCGAAACAGGGGGCGCGATGAAAAACTGTTTTTT. Protein product: CASSRNRGRDEKLFF. The variable domain in full, with the rest retrieved from reference TRBV11-2 and TRBJ1-4, is EAGVAQSPRYKIIEKRQSVAFWCNPISGHATLYWYQQILGQGPKLLIQFQNNGVVDDSQLPKDRFSAERLKGVDSTLKIQPAKLEDSAVYLCASSRNRGRDEKLFFGSGTQLSVL.

The rearrangement uses TRBV18 and TRBJ2-5, with TRBD2 matching over 7 bases. Germline V CDR1 and CDR2: KGHSH, LQKENI. The V segment lost 6 bases and the J segment 2 bases; nucleotides outside the gene matches: 3. The CDR3 has 13 residues. CDR3 DNA: TGTGCCAGCTCCCGCGGGGGACAAGAGACCCAGTACTTC. The encoded protein is CASSRGGQETQYF.

In the case of this clone: In the same sample, other DNA sequences code for this CDR3. This rearrangement joins TRBV28 to TRBJ1-5; D possibly corresponds to TRBD1 (5 bases). Trimming took 2 bases from V and 4 from J, leaving 6 bases between them. The CDR3 extends over 13 amino acids. Germline loops: CDR1 MDHEN, CDR2 SYDVKM. The CDR3 is CASSLRQNQPQHF. The DNA of the CDR3 is TGTGCCAGCAGTTTACGACAGAATCAGCCCCAGCATTTT.

The V and J genes are TRBV6-5 and TRBJ1-3, with D perhaps matching TRBD1 (6 bases). Germline V CDR1 and CDR2: MNHEY, SVGAGI. V dropped 8 bases and J dropped 2 bases, with 7 bases sitting between them. This CDR3 contains 12 residues. The CDR3 DNA reads TGTGCCAGCGGACAGACTGGAAACACCATATATTTT. It specifies CASGQTGNTIYF.

The chain combines TRBV11-3 with TRBJ1-2; D unclear. The V end lost 2 bases, the J end lost 4 bases, and 5 bases lay between the germline ends. The CDR3 extends over 12 amino acids. Per germline, CDR1 SGHNT and CDR2 YENEEA. The CDR3 bases are TGTGCCAGCAGCTTAAAAGGCTATGGCTACACCTTC. Protein product: CASSLKGYGYTF.